This T cell receptor beta chain came from a study of T cell responses to AZD1222 COVID-19 vaccine. Overall study results and limits: At 160-218 and 743-854, vaccine-associated CD4 TCRs were dominant, and they spanned spike.

In regard to this clone: The antigen is unknown.

Trimming took off 5 bases at V and 9 bases at J, with 14 bases between the two ends. Germline V gene lookup returns CDR1 SGHAT and CDR2 FQDESV (reference sequence). The CDR3 totals 13 residues. The repertoire was sequenced with immunoSEQ multiplex PCR; TCRdb's copy has only in-frame clones and lacks some. This table holds about 130,000 clones, around 87% found once. This TCR was sampled from an adult in good health. The specimen comprised peripheral blood, sampled on day 0 of AZD1222 vaccination. J is TRBJ2-4 and V is TRBV11-1, with D tentatively TRBD1 or TRBD2 (6 bases each). CDR3 sequence (DNA): TGTGCCAGCAGCAAAGGGGGGATTGGCATTCAGTACTTC. It is translated as CASSKGGIGIQYF.